This T cell receptor beta chain emerged from a study of vaccination effects on CD4 cells after COVID-19. As for the study in general: A few convalescent patients were sampled after vaccination (early and late).

This clone was counted only a few times. Its antigen is unidentified. Sequencing in the ViraFEST assay came after antigen-specific CD4+ T cells had been expanded with viral peptide pools, which were used to stimulate PBMC. Culture lasted 10 days before CD4+ T cell isolation. Convalescent patients had PCR-confirmed SARS-CoV-2 infection between March and December 2020. Two-dose BNT162b2 or mRNA-1273 vaccination was given to participants. IL-2 medium supplanted half the medium on days 3 and 7. In germline, CDR1 is SGDLS, CDR2 YYNGEE. Trimming stripped 4 bases from V and 6 bases from J, with 14 bases between. This CDR3 spans 14 amino acids. TCRdb's copy holds only in-frame clones and misses some; the assay was immunoSEQ multiplex PCR. The sample carries 13,000 to 15,000 clones, less than 85% recorded once.

The chain couples TRBV9 to TRBJ1-5; maybe TRBD1 (5 bases). This receptor was identified in a human donor who had a prior SARS-CoV-2 infection. This sample comprised CD4+ T cells from PBMCs cultured with SARS-CoV-2 spike peptides, obtained after COVID-19 vaccination. CDR3 nucleotides: TGTGCCAGCAGCTCGGGACCGACCGTTCAGCCCCAGCATTTT. Amino acids: CASSSGPTVQPQHF.